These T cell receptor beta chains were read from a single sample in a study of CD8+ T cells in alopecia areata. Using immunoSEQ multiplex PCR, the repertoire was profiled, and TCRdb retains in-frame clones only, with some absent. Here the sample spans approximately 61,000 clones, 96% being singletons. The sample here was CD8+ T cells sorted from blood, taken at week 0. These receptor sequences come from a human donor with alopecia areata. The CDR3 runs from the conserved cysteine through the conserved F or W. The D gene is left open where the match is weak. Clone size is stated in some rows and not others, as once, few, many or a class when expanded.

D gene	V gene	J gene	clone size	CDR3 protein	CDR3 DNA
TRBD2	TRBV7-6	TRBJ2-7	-	CASNPRPGGSYEQYF	TGTGCCAGCAACCCTAGACCGGGGGGCTCCTACGAGCAGTACTTC
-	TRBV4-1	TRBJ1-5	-	CASSQGGDLGSNQPQHF	TGCGCCAGCAGCCAAGGCGGGGACCTGGGGAGCAATCAGCCCCAGCATTTT
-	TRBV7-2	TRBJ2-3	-	CASSPGVGTLTYTQYF	TGTGCCAGCAGCCCAGGGGTGGGAACCCTCACATATACGCAGTATTTT
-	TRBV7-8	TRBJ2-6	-	CASSLYSGANVLTF	TGTGCCAGCAGCTTGTACTCTGGGGCCAACGTCCTGACTTTC
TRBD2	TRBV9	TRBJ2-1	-	CASSVGLAGGNEQFF	TGTGCCAGCAGCGTAGGGCTAGCGGGGGGCAATGAGCAGTTCTTC
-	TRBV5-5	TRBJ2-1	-	CASSLTAFVNEQFF	TGTGCCAGCAGCTTGACGGCCTTCGTTAATGAGCAGTTCTTC
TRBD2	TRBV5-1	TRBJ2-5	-	CASSFGLAGGYQETQYF	TGCGCCAGCAGCTTCGGACTAGCGGGGGGTTACCAAGAGACCCAGTACTTC
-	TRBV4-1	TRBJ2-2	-	CASSQEATGRTGELFF	TGCGCCAGCAGCCAAGAAGCGACAGGGAGGACCGGGGAGCTGTTTTTT
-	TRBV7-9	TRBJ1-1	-	CASSPKQGVNTEAFF	TGTGCCAGCAGCCCCAAACAGGGAGTGAACACTGAAGCTTTCTTT
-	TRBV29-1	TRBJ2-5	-	CSVEDRADYIQETQYF	TGCAGCGTTGAAGATCGGGCAGACTACATCCAAGAGACCCAGTACTTC
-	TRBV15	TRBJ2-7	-	CATSRAEDSPYEQYF	TGTGCCACCAGCAGAGCAGAGGACAGCCCCTACGAGCAGTACTTC
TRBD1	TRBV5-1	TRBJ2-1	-	CASASGTATHNEQFF	TGCGCCAGCGCCTCCGGGACAGCGACCCACAATGAGCAGTTCTTC
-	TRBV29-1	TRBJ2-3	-	CSVEFGEASTDTQYF	TGCAGCGTTGAATTCGGGGAGGCTAGCACAGATACGCAGTATTTT
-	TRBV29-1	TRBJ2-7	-	CSVSTSGSSYEQYF	TGCAGCGTCTCGACGAGCGGTAGCTCCTACGAGCAGTACTTC
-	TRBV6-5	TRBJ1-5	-	CASREGFGRQPQHF	TGTGCCAGCAGAGAGGGATTCGGGCGGCAGCCCCAGCATTTT
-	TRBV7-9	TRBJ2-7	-	CASTIGGTYEQYF	TGTGCCAGCACCATAGGGGGTACCTACGAGCAGTACTTC
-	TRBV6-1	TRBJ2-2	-	CASHPGNSWELFF	TGTGCCAGCCACCCCGGAAACAGCTGGGAGCTGTTTTTT
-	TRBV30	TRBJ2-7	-	CAWSDNSYEQYF	TGTGCCTGGAGTGACAACTCCTACGAGCAGTACTTC
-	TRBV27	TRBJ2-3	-	CASSRAPGADTQYF	TGTGCCAGCAGTCGCGCGCCAGGGGCAGATACGCAGTATTTT
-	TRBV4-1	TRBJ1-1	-	CASSQDLTAEEAFF	TGCGCCAGCAGCCAAGATTTGACTGCCGAGGAAGCTTTCTTT
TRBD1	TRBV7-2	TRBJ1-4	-	CASSSGDRGGTNEKLFF	TGTGCCAGCAGCTCCGGGGACAGGGGAGGAACTAATGAAAAACTGTTTTTT
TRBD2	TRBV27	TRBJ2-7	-	CASSLRGLVVYEQYF	TGTGCCAGCAGCCTGCGCGGACTAGTGGTATACGAGCAGTACTTC
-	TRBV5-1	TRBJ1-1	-	CASSNLDEAFF	TGCGCCAGCAGCAATCTAGACGAAGCTTTCTTT
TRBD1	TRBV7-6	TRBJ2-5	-	CASSLGTGVETQYF	TGTGCCAGCAGCTTAGGTACAGGGGTAGAGACCCAGTACTTC
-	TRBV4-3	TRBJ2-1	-	CASSQGDYNEQFF	TGCGCCAGCAGCCAGGGGGACTACAATGAGCAGTTCTTC
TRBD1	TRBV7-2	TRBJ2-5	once	CASSLSQGAGETQYF	TGTGCCAGCAGCTTGTCACAGGGGGCAGGGGAGACCCAGTACTTC
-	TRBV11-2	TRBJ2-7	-	CASSPVVTEQYF	TGTGCCAGCAGCCCGGTAGTGACCGAGCAGTACTTC
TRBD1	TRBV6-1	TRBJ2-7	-	CASSELPGQGLHEQYF	TGTGCCAGCAGTGAATTACCGGGACAGGGTCTCCACGAGCAGTACTTC
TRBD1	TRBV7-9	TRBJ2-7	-	CASSSTGFGYEQYF	TGTGCCAGCAGCTCGACAGGGTTCGGGTACGAGCAGTACTTC
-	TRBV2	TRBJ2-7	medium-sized	CASTVADSYEQYF	TGTGCCAGCACGGTTGCCGACTCCTACGAGCAGTACTTC
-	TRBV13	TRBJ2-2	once	CASSFAGELFF	TGTGCCAGCAGCTTCGCCGGGGAGCTGTTTTTT
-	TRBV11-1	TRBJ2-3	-	CASSSSRGMGGLGDTQYF	TGTGCCAGCAGCTCCTCGAGGGGGATGGGGGGGCTCGGAGATACGCAGTATTTT
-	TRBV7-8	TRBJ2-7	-	CASSRDGDEQYF	TGTGCCAGCAGCCGGGACGGGGACGAGCAGTACTTC
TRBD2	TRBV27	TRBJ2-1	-	CASKLAGLYNEQFF	TGTGCCAGCAAACTAGCGGGCCTCTACAATGAGCAGTTCTTC
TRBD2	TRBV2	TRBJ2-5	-	CASSEAHASGGQETQYF	TGTGCCAGCAGTGAAGCCCACGCTAGCGGGGGACAAGAGACCCAGTACTTC
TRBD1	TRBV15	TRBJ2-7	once	CATSTSVGQGYEQYF	TGTGCCACCAGCACTTCTGTCGGACAGGGCTACGAGCAGTACTTC
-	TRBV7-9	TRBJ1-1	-	CASSFGRGNTEAFF	TGTGCCAGCAGCTTTGGCAGGGGAAATACTGAAGCTTTCTTT
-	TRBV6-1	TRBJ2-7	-	CASSEGDNLSYEQYF	TGTGCCAGCAGTGAAGGGGACAACCTCTCCTACGAGCAGTACTTC
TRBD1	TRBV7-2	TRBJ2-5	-	CASSVGQVGMTQYF	TGTGCCAGCAGCGTAGGACAGGTCGGCATGACCCAGTACTTC
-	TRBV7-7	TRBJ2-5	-	CASSLSAGEETQYF	TGTGCTAGCAGCTTATCAGCGGGCGAAGAGACCCAGTACTTC
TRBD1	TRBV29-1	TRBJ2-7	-	CSVRDREYEQYF	TGCAGCGTAAGGGACAGGGAGTACGAGCAGTACTTC
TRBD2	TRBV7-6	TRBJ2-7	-	CASSSTSGGYEQYF	TGTGCCAGCAGCTCTACTAGCGGGGGTTACGAGCAGTACTTC
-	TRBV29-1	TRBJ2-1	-	CSVEDADRHSYNEQFF	TGCAGCGTTGAAGACGCTGACAGGCACTCCTACAATGAGCAGTTCTTC
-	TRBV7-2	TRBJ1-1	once	CASSPPGMNTEAFF	TGTGCCAGCAGCCCCCCCGGGATGAACACTGAAGCTTTCTTT
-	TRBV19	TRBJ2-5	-	CASSTRDVPKETQYF	TGTGCCAGTAGTACCCGGGACGTACCCAAAGAGACCCAGTACTTC
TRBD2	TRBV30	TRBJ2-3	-	CAWGEGYTDTQYF	TGTGCCTGGGGGGAGGGGTACACAGATACGCAGTATTTT
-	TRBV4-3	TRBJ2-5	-	CASSQARVFRAGDQYF	TGCGCCAGCAGCCAAGCCCGTGTTTTTCGGGCAGGAGACCAGTACTTC
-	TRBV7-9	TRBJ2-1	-	CASSFLQFNPKKDEQFF	TGTGCCAGCAGCTTCTTGCAATTCAACCCTAAAAAGGATGAGCAGTTCTTC
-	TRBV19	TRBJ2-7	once	CASSNFRDGVYEQYF	TGTGCCAGTAGTAATTTCCGGGACGGGGTCTACGAGCAGTACTTC
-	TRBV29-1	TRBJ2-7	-	CSVSRGGGSYEQYF	TGCAGCGTGAGTAGGGGGGGAGGCTCCTACGAGCAGTACTTC
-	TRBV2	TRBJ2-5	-	CASSDPQGLSETQYF	TGTGCCAGCAGTGACCCCCAGGGATTATCAGAGACCCAGTACTTC
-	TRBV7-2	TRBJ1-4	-	CASSRGTLPGSEKLFF	TGTGCCAGCAGCCGAGGGACCCTACCGGGGAGTGAAAAACTGTTTTTT